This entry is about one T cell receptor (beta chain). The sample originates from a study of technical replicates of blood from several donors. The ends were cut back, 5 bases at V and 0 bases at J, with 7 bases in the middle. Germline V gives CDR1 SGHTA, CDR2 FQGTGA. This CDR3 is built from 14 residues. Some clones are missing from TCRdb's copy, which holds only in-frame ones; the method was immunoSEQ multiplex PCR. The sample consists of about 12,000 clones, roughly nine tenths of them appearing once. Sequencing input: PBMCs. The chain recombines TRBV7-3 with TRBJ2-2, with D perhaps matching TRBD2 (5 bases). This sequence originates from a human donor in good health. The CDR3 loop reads CASSRTANTGELFF. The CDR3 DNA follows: TGTGCCAGCAGCCGGACTGCGAACACCGGGGAGCTGTTTTTT.